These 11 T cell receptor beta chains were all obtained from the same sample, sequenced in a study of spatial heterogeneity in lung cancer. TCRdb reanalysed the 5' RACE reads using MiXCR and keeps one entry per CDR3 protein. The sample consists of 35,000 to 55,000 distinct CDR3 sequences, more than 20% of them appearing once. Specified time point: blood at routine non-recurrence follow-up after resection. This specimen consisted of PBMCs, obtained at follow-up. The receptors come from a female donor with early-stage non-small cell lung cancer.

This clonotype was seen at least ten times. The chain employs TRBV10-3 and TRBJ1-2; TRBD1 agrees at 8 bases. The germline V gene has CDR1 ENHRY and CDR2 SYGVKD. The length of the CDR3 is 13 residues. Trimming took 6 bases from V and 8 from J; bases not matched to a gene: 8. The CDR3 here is CAISAGGAGGYTF. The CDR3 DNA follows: TGTGCCATCAGCGCAGGGGGCGCCGGAGGCTACACCTTC.

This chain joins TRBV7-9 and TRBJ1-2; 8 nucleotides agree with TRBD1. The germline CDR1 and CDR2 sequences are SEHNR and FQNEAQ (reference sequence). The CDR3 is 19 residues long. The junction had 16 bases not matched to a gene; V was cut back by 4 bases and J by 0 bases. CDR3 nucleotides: TGTGCCAGCAGCTCCAAACGCGCGCTGCGGGACAGGACTAACTATGGCTACACCTTC. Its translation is CASSSKRALRDRTNYGYTF. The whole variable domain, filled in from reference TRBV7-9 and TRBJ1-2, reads DTGVSQNPRHKITKRGQNVTFRCDPISEHNRLYWYRQTLGQGPEFLTYFQNEAQLEKSRLLSDRFSAERPKGSFSTLEIQRTEQGDSAMYLCASSSKRALRDRTNYGYTFGSGTRLTVV.

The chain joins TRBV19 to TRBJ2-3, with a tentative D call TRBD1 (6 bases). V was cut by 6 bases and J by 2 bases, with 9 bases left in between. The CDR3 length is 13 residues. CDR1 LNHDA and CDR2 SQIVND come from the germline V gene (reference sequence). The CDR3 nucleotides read TGTGCCAGTAGAGGACAGCCCACAGATACGCAGTATTTT. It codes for CASRGQPTDTQYF.

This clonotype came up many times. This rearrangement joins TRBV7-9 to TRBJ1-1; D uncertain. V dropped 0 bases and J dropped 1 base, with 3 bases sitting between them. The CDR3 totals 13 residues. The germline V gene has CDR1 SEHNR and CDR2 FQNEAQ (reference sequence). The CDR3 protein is CASSLAGNTEAFF. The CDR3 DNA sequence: TGTGCCAGCAGCTTAGCAGGGAACACTGAAGCTTTCTTT.

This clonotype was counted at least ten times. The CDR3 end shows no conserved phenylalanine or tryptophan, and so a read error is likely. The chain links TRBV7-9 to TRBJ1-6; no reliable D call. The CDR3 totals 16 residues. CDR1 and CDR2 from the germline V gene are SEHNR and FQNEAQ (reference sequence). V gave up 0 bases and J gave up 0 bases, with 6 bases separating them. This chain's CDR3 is CASSLASGSYNSPLHL. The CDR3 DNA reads TGTGCCAGCAGCTTAGCAAGCGGCTCCTATAATTCACCCCTCCACCTT.

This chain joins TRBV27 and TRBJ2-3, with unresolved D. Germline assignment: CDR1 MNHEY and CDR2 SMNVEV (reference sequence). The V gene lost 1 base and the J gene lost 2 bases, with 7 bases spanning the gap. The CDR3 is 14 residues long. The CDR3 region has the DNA TGTGCCAGCAGTTTATGGTCCGCCACAGATACGCAGTATTTT. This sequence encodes CASSLWSATDTQYF.

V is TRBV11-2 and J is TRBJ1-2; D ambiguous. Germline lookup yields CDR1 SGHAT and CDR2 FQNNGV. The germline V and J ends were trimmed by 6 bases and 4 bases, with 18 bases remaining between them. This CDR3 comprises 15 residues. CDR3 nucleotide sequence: TGTGCCAGCAGTGGTGGCAGCGTCATCTTCTATGGCTACACCTTC. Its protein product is CASSGGSVIFYGYTF.

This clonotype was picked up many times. The CDR3 region is CASSPPRDRWGTEAFF. Written as DNA, the CDR3 is TGTGCCAGTAGTCCACCGAGGGACAGGTGGGGCACTGAAGCTTTCTTT. The rearrangement uses TRBV19 and TRBJ1-1; TRBD1 matches 8 bases. Unmatched junction bases numbered 12, after V lost 5 bases and J lost 4 bases. From germline, CDR1 is LNHDA and CDR2 SQIVND (reference sequence). The CDR3 is made up of 16 amino acids.

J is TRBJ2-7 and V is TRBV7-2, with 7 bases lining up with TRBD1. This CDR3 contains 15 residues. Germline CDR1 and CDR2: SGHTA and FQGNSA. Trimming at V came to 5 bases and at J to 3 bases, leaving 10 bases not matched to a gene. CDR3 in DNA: TGTGCCAGCAGCAAGGGGGCTCAGGACCACTACGAGCAGTACTTC. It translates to CASSKGAQDHYEQYF.

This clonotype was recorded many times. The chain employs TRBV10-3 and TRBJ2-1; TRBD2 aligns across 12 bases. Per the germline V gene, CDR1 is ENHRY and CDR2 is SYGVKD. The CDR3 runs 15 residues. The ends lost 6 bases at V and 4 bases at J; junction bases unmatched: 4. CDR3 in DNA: TGTGCCATCAGCTCTCTAGCGGGGGGGTACAATGAGCAGTTCTTC. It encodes CAISSLAGGYNEQFF.

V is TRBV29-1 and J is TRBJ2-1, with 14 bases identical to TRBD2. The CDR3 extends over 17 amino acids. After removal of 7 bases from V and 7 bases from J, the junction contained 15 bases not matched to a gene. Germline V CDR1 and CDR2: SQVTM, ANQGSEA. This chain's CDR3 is CSAGTSGRGGIWNEQFF. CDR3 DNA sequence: TGCAGCGCCGGGACTAGCGGGAGAGGGGGTATTTGGAATGAGCAGTTCTTC.